Each of the 10 T cell receptor beta chains below was sequenced from the same sample in a study of cytomegalovirus exposure and HLA in healthy donors. Vbeta (60) and Jbeta (13) primers were used in the PCR. Profiled with immunoSEQ multiplex PCR; TCRdb holds only in-frame clones, not every one. The sample carries some 220,000 clones, 77% recorded once. Material: PBMCs. These receptors all come from a woman aged 60-75 years in good health and CMV-seropositive.

This chain links TRBV25-1 with TRBJ1-2; 9 bases map to TRBD1. V shed 4 bases and J 4 bases; nucleotides not matched to a gene: 10. Per the germline V gene, CDR1 is MGHDK and CDR2 is SYGVNS. CDR3 length: 16 residues. The DNA for the CDR3 is TGTGCCAGCAGTGGGTTGACAGGGGGTGATGGCTATGGCTACACCTTC. Its protein product is CASSGLTGGDGYGYTF.

The gene calls are TRBV7-8 and TRBJ2-7, with 8 bases aligning to TRBD1. Germline V gene data show CDR1 as SGHVS and CDR2 as FQNEAQ. The CDR3 length is 15 residues. With 7 bases clipped from V and 6 bases from J, the junction kept 14 bases outside the gene matches. CDR3 in amino acids: CASNLDRAAWGEQYF. The DNA for the CDR3 is TGTGCCAGCAATCTGGACAGGGCAGCATGGGGCGAGCAGTACTTC.

This clone showed up just a few times. The chain links TRBV5-4 to TRBJ2-3; 12 bases align to TRBD2. V shed 1 base and J 3 bases; nucleotides not matched to a gene: 6. The CDR3 is made up of 17 amino acids. Germline V gene sequence: CDR1 SGHNT, CDR2 YYREEE (reference sequence). Here the CDR3 reads CASSLWGLAGGTDTQYF. CDR3 nucleotide sequence: TGTGCCAGCAGCTTGTGGGGTCTAGCGGGAGGGACAGATACGCAGTATTTT.

The genes are TRBV19 and TRBJ1-2, with 11 bases matching TRBD1. Germline V gene sequence: CDR1 LNHDA, CDR2 SQIVND (reference sequence). V dropped 9 bases and J dropped 2; count of bases not matched to a gene: 5. There are 14 residues in the CDR3. The CDR3 spells CASQRDRGNYGYTF. In nucleotides, the CDR3 is TGTGCCAGCCAAAGGGACAGGGGGAACTATGGCTACACCTTC.

The chain has TRBV4-1 and TRBJ1-2; perhaps TRBD1 as D (6 bases). This CDR3 region has 14 residues. Germline assignment: CDR1 MGHRA and CDR2 YSYEKL. Between the trimmed V and J ends, which lost 2 bases and 3 bases, there was a span of 10 bases. The CDR3 loop is CASSQPGQHYGYTF. The CDR3 DNA is TGCGCCAGCAGCCAACCCGGACAGCACTATGGCTACACCTTC.

This clone appeared a few times. J is TRBJ2-5 and V is TRBV9; D call uncertain. The end of the DNA aligns better with TRBJ2-7, so the J call may be wrong. The length of the CDR3 is 13 residues. In germline, CDR1 is SGDLS, CDR2 YYNGEE. The CDR3 loop is CASSVGAAYEQYF. As DNA, the CDR3 is TGTGCCAGCAGCGTAGGGGCAGCCTACGAGCAGTACTTC.

The J gene is TRBJ2-3, the V gene TRBV4-3, with D uncertain. The CDR3 length is 13 residues. The V end was cut by 0 bases, the J end by 6 bases, with 7 bases between. Germline V gene data show CDR1 as LGHNA and CDR2 as YSLEER. CDR3 coding DNA: TGCGCCAGCAGCCAAGATGAGGAGGATACGCAGTATTTT. Translated, it gives CASSQDEEDTQYF.

This clone was counted a few times. DNA for the CDR3: TGTGCCAGCAGCTTGGGCAGGGGAATTACCGGGGAGCTGTTTTTT. Translation: CASSLGRGITGELFF. The V gene is TRBV5-4, the J gene TRBJ2-2, with D tentatively TRBD1 (6 bases). The CDR3 consists of 15 residues. The germline V gene encodes CDR1 SGHNT and CDR2 YYREEE (reference sequence). V shed 0 bases and J shed 5 bases, with 11 bases lying between them.

This clone came up once. The J gene is TRBJ2-7, the V gene TRBV15; tentative D call: TRBD2 (6 bases). Germline lookup yields CDR1 LNHNV and CDR2 YYDKDF (reference sequence). The CDR3 covers 14 residues. Trimming took 5 bases from V and 1 from J, leaving 12 bases between them. CDR3: CATSDPGGSYEQYF. The CDR3 region has the DNA TGTGCCACCAGCGATCCCGGGGGATCCTACGAGCAGTACTTC. Using reference TRBV15 and TRBJ2-7 for the parts outside the CDR3, the full variable domain is DAMVIQNPRYQVTQFGKPVTLSCSQTLNHNVMYWYQQKSSQAPKLLFHYYDKDFNNEADTPDNFQSRRPNTSFCFLDIRSPGLGDTAMYLCATSDPGGSYEQYFGPGTRLTVT.

V gene TRBV5-6 combines with J gene TRBJ1-2, with no clear D. The germline CDR1 and CDR2 sequences are SGHDT and YYEEEE. V lost 4 bases and J lost 8, with 15 bases in between. The CDR3 is 13 amino acids. The CDR3 reads CASSTAPGSGYTF. The CDR3 nucleotides are TGTGCCAGCAGCACTGCACCCGGTAGCGGCTACACCTTC.